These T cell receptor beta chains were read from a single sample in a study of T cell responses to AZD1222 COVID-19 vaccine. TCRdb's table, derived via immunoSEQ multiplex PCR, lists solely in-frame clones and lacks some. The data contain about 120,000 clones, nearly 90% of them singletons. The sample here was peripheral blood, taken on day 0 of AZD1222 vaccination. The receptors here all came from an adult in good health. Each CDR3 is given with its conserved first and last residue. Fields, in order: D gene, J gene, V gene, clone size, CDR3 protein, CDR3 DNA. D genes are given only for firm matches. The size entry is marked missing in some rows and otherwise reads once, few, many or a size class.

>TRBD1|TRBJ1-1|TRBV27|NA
CASSWDRGTEAFF
TGTGCCAGCAGTTGGGACAGGGGCACTGAAGCTTTCTTT
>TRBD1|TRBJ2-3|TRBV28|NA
CACAGTGGSTDTQYF
TGTGCCTGCGCCGGGACAGGGGGGAGCACAGATACGCAGTATTTT
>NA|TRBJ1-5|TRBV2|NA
CASGGDRRSNQPQHF
TGTGCCAGCGGGGGCGACAGAAGAAGCAATCAGCCCCAGCATTTT
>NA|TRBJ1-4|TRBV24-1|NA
CATSDGTPSTNEKLFF
TGTGCCACCAGTGACGGGACACCCTCAACTAATGAAAAACTGTTTTTT
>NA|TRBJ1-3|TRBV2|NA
CASRTTSGNTIYF
TGTGCCAGCCGAACCACCTCTGGAAACACCATATATTTT
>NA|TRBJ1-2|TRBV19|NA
CASSIPGLKYGYTF
TGTGCCAGTAGTATACCGGGACTGAAGTATGGCTACACCTTC
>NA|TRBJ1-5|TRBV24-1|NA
CATSPAGSGDQPQHF
TGTGCCACCAGTCCTGCCGGGTCAGGCGATCAGCCCCAGCATTTT
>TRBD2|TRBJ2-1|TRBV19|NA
CASSTSGGEQFF
TGTGCCAGTAGTACGTCGGGGGGGGAGCAGTTCTTC
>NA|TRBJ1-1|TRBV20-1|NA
CSASGRVRDTEAFF
TGCAGTGCTAGTGGGAGGGTACGGGACACTGAAGCTTTCTTT
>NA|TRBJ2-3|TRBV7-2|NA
CASSLVAADTQYF
TGTGCCAGCAGCTTAGTAGCGGCAGATACGCAGTATTTT
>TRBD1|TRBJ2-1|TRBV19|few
CASSTGGAGYNEQFF
TGTGCCAGTAGTACAGGGGGCGCAGGGTACAATGAGCAGTTCTTC
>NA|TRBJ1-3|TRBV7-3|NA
CASSSPVFLVVNRPGNTIYF
TGTGCCAGCAGCTCCCCAGTTTTTCTTGTGGTTAATCGCCCTGGAAACACCATATATTTT
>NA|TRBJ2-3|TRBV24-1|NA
CATSDSGQGGPTQYF
TGTGCCACCAGTGATAGCGGCCAGGGAGGACCTACGCAGTATTTT
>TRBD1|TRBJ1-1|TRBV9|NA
CASSGNRGQGTEAFF
TGTGCCAGCAGCGGAAACAGGGGGCAGGGGACTGAAGCTTTCTTT
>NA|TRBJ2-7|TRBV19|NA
CASSLQGTGFEQYF
TGTGCCAGTAGTCTACAGGGTACGGGCTTCGAGCAGTACTTC
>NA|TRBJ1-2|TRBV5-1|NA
CASSLGNWANYGYTF
TGCGCCAGCAGCCTGGGTAATTGGGCTAACTATGGCTACACCTTC
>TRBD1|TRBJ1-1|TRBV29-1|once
CSALRTGWDTEAFF
TGCAGCGCTCTAAGGACAGGGTGGGACACTGAAGCTTTCTTT
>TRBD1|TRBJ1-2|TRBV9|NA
CASSSGQARTKGYTF
TGTGCCAGCAGCTCCGGACAGGCCAGAACAAAAGGCTACACCTTC
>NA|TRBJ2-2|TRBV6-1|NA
CASSEQGMASVELFF
TGTGCCAGCAGTGAACAGGGAATGGCTTCCGTGGAGCTGTTTTTT
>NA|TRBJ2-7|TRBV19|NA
CASSIGTRPTYEQYF
TGTGCCAGTAGTATAGGAACCCGCCCTACCTACGAGCAGTACTTC
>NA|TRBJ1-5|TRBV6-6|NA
CASSYQAGRPQHF
TGTGCCAGCAGTTACCAGGCTGGGAGGCCCCAGCATTTT
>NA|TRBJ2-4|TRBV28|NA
CASSWASSGEAKNIQYF
TGTGCCAGCAGTTGGGCTAGCAGTGGCGAAGCCAAAAACATTCAGTACTTC
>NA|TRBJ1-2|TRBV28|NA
CASTQGRSDGYTF
TGTGCCAGCACTCAGGGGAGGAGTGATGGCTACACCTTC
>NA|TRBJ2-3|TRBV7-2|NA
CASTLSAGTDTQYF
TGTGCCAGCACCCTTTCGGCGGGCACAGATACGCAGTATTTT
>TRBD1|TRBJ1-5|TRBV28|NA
CASKPGQGGSQPQHF
TGTGCCAGCAAACCGGGACAGGGGGGTAGTCAGCCCCAGCATTTT
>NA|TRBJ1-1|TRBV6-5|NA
CASTERGSTEAFF
TGTGCCAGCACCGAACGGGGTTCCACTGAAGCTTTCTTT